This entry lists 17 T cell receptor beta chains sequenced from one sample in a study of beta chain features in type 1 diabetes. Study results and caveats: Across all four CD4+ subsets, people with type 1 diabetes showed modestly shorter TCRB CDR3s.

Their recognized antigens are unknown. Reverse transcription of all isolated RNA meant that expressed TCRB transcripts were sequenced. TCRdb keeps only in-frame clones here, not all; method: immunoSEQ multiplex PCR. Of approximately 600,000 clones in the sample, under 15% were seen once. Sequenced: naive CD4+ T cells from blood. The receptors derive from a young man with type 1 diabetes.

The V gene is TRBV19, the J gene TRBJ2-3; 8 bases align to TRBD1. V dropped 5 bases and J dropped 6; count of bases not matched to a gene: 7. The length of the CDR3 is 14 residues. Germline V CDR1 and CDR2: LNHDA, SQIVND (reference sequence). This CDR3 is CASSPRTGSDTQYF. DNA for the CDR3: TGTGCCAGTAGTCCCCGGACAGGGAGTGATACGCAGTATTTT. Complete variable domain (other parts from reference TRBV19 and TRBJ2-3): DGGITQSPKYLFRKEGQNVTLSCEQNLNHDAMYWYRQDPGQGLRLIYYSQIVNDFQKGDIAEGYSVSREKKESFPLTVTSAQKNPTAFYLCASSPRTGSDTQYFGPGTRLTVL.

The V and J genes are TRBV11-2 and TRBJ2-5, with D unresolved. This CDR3 comprises 13 residues. CDR1 is SGHAT and CDR2 is FQNNGV in the germline V gene. Trimming left V 5 bases short and J 2 bases short, with 9 bases between. CDR3: CASSTLGQETQYF. The CDR3 coding sequence is TGTGCCAGCAGCACCTTGGGGCAAGAGACCCAGTACTTC.

With respect to this clone: At the DNA level, this CDR3 is encoded by other sequences in the same sample as well. This chain joins TRBV27 and TRBJ2-6; unclear D gene. Per germline, CDR1 MNHEY and CDR2 SMNVEV (reference sequence). The CDR3 sequence is 15 residues long. Trimming removed 3 bases from V and 0 bases from J, with 6 bases in between. CDR3 DNA sequence: TGTGCCAGCAGTTTGTTGAGCTCTGGGGCCAACGTCCTGACTTTC. Its protein product is CASSLLSSGANVLTF.

V usage is TRBV7-6 and J usage is TRBJ1-4, with D maybe TRBD1 (5 bases). CDR1 is SGHVS, CDR2 FNYEAQ, per germline. The CDR3 consists of 14 residues. The V and J ends lost 5 bases and 4 bases respectively, with 11 bases between them. CDR3 nucleotides: TGTGCCAGCAGCCTCAGGGATTATAATGAAAAACTGTTTTTT. It encodes CASSLRDYNEKLFF. Using reference TRBV7-6 and TRBJ1-4 for the parts outside the CDR3, the full variable domain is GAGVSQSPRYKVTKRGQDVALRCDPISGHVSLYWYRQALGQGPEFLTYFNYEAQQDKSGLPNDRFSAERPEGSISTLTIQRTEQRDSAMYRCASSLRDYNEKLFFGSGTQLSVL.

The genes are TRBV7-2 and TRBJ2-7; 10 bases fit TRBD1. CDR3 size: 14 residues. Germline trimming cut 3 bases from V and 4 bases from J; bases unmatched to any gene: 3. In germline, CDR1 is SGHTA, CDR2 FQGNSA. CDR3 sequence (DNA): TGTGCCAGCAGCTTTGGGACAGGGGAGTACGAGCAGTACTTC. It yields the protein CASSFGTGEYEQYF.

About this clone itself: Other DNA sequences from this sample encode an identical CDR3 as well. This chain uses TRBV7-2 with TRBJ2-2; D unclear. Germline CDR1 SGHTA, CDR2 FQGNSA. Deletions cut 4 bases from V and 0 bases from J, with 0 bases between. The CDR3 loop spans 12 amino acids. DNA of the CDR3: TGTGCCAGCAGCTCGAACACCGGGGAGCTGTTTTTT. Protein sequence: CASSSNTGELFF.

J is TRBJ1-3 and V is TRBV11-3; 7 bases map to TRBD1. The CDR3 is 15 amino acids. CDR1 and CDR2 from the germline V gene are SGHNT and YENEEA. V was clipped by 5 bases and J by 0 bases; unmatched bases: 4. The CDR3 nucleotides are TGTGCCAGCAGCACGGGGGACAGCTCTGGAAACACCATATATTTT. Amino acids: CASSTGDSSGNTIYF. Filled out from reference TRBV11-3 and TRBJ1-3, the complete variable domain reads EAGVVQSPRYKIIEKKQPVAFWCNPISGHNTLYWYLQNLGQGPELLIRYENEEAVDDSQLPKDRFSAERLKGVDSTLKIQPAELGDSAVYLCASSTGDSSGNTIYFGEGSWLTVV.

The V and J genes are TRBV18 and TRBJ2-4; D is possibly TRBD1 (5 bases). Trimming removed 3 bases from V and 8 bases from J, with 11 bases in between. CDR1 KGHSH and CDR2 LQKENI come from the germline V gene. This CDR3 comprises 13 residues. This chain's CDR3 is CASSPEGVHIQYF. The CDR3, as DNA: TGTGCCAGCTCACCTGAAGGGGTGCACATTCAGTACTTC.

This clone was detected a few times. The chain employs TRBV7-2 and TRBJ1-5; 7 nucleotides agree with TRBD1. With V trimmed by 0 bases and J by 2 bases, 4 bases remained unmatched. The CDR3 extends over 16 amino acids. The germline V gene has CDR1 SGHTA and CDR2 FQGNSA. This chain's CDR3 is CASSLAQGEGNQPQHF. Written as DNA, the CDR3 is TGTGCCAGCAGCTTAGCCCAGGGGGAGGGCAATCAGCCCCAGCATTTT.

This chain links TRBV9 with TRBJ2-1; D is perhaps TRBD1 (6 bases). The CDR3 sequence is 14 residues long. Trimming took 4 bases from V and 5 from J, leaving 13 bases between them. CDR1 is SGDLS and CDR2 is YYNGEE in the germline V gene. CDR3 sequence reads: CASSHGQGNNEQFF. CDR3 nucleotide sequence: TGTGCCAGCAGCCATGGGCAGGGGAACAATGAGCAGTTCTTC.

The CDR3 reads CASSPRDSPSSYNEQFF. CDR3 nucleotides: TGTGCCAGCAGCCCTCGGGACTCACCGAGCTCCTACAATGAGCAGTTCTTC. The chain links TRBV9 to TRBJ2-1; D might be TRBD2 (6 bases). The ends were cut back, 4 bases at V and 0 bases at J, with 17 bases in the middle. The CDR3 covers 17 residues. CDR1 is SGDLS, CDR2 YYNGEE, per germline. Combining the CDR3 with reference TRBV9 and TRBJ2-1 gives the whole variable domain DSGVTQTPKHLITATGQRVTLRCSPRSGDLSVYWYQQSLDQGLQFLIQYYNGEERAKGNILERFSAQQFPDLHSELNLSSLELGDSALYFCASSPRDSPSSYNEQFFGPGTRLTVL.

The chain has TRBV5-6 and TRBJ2-7, with TRBD2 identical over 7 bases. V lost 1 base to trimming and J lost 2 bases; unmatched junction nucleotides: 6. CDR3 length: 15 residues. Germline CDR1 SGHDT, CDR2 YYEEEE. The CDR3 loop reads CASSLWASGAYEQYF. The DNA of the CDR3 is TGTGCCAGCAGCTTGTGGGCTAGCGGTGCCTACGAGCAGTACTTC.

This clone was detected a few times. The V gene is TRBV7-2, the J gene TRBJ2-5; possible D gene TRBD1, 5 bases. The CDR3 length is 15 residues. Trimming removed 7 bases at V and 5 bases at J, with 20 bases between. Germline loops: CDR1 SGHTA, CDR2 FQGNSA. CDR3 DNA: TGTGCCAGCACCCTGACCAGGGTAATGCGGGAGACCCAGTACTTC. Its translation: CASTLTRVMRETQYF.

The chain recombines TRBV29-1 with TRBJ1-5, with D perhaps matching TRBD1 (5 bases). V shed 4 bases and J shed 1 base, with 14 bases lying between them. Germline V lookup: CDR1 SQVTM, CDR2 ANQGSEA. CDR3 size: 15 residues. CDR3 protein: CSVGESRGSNQPQHF. The CDR3 DNA sequence: TGCAGCGTTGGGGAAAGCCGGGGCAGCAATCAGCCCCAGCATTTT.

The chain couples TRBV29-1 to TRBJ2-1; D possibly uses TRBD1 or TRBD2 (5 bases each). Germline assignment: CDR1 SQVTM and CDR2 ANQGSEA. The V and J ends lost 6 bases and 8 bases respectively, with 20 bases between them. The CDR3 loop spans 14 amino acids. CDR3 loop: CSVHFGAQGDEQFF. The CDR3 DNA sequence: TGCAGCGTCCACTTCGGGGCCCAAGGGGATGAGCAGTTCTTC.

The chain joins TRBV11-2 to TRBJ1-3; no clear D gene. This CDR3 has 14 residues. Germline V gives CDR1 SGHAT, CDR2 FQNNGV. The V and J ends lost 5 bases and 0 bases respectively, with 8 bases between them. The CDR3 spells CASSGAVSGNTIYF. The CDR3 bases are TGTGCCAGCAGCGGAGCAGTCTCTGGAAACACCATATATTTT. The full variable domain, completed using reference TRBV11-2 and TRBJ1-3, is EAGVAQSPRYKIIEKRQSVAFWCNPISGHATLYWYQQILGQGPKLLIQFQNNGVVDDSQLPKDRFSAERLKGVDSTLKIQPAKLEDSAVYLCASSGAVSGNTIYFGEGSWLTVV.

In this sample, this clone turned up a few times. The chain combines TRBV28 with TRBJ1-5, with a weak D call TRBD1 (6 bases). CDR3 size: 17 residues. Germline V lookup: CDR1 MDHEN, CDR2 SYDVKM. V was trimmed by 2 bases and J by 1 base, leaving 15 bases between them. The CDR3 here is CASSLQGTAISNQPQHF. The DNA of the CDR3 is TGTGCCAGCAGTTTACAGGGGACCGCCATCAGCAATCAGCCCCAGCATTTT.